The present entry profiles one TCR beta chain with its context. Other DNA sequences from this sample encode an identical CDR3 as well. This sample was included in a study of blood T cell repertoires in COVID-19. Study-wide background: Italy, Spain and the United States were the sources of the convalescent and acute COVID-19 samples.

Germline-derived CDR1 and CDR2 are SGHTA and FQGTGA. The CDR3 extends over 13 amino acids. With 5 bases removed from V and 5 bases from J, the gap between germline ends came to 12 bases. Clones were sequenced by immunoSEQ multiplex PCR, and TCRdb holds only the in-frame ones, with some missing. The sample lists 84,000 or so clones, more than 60% occurring once. The chain uses TRBV7-3 and TRBJ2-5, with a weak D call TRBD2 (6 bases). Sequencing was performed on peripheral blood. The sequence was obtained from a man in his 70s with acute or convalescent COVID-19. CDR3: CASSPTREETQYF. CDR3 nucleotide sequence: TGTGCCAGCAGCCCGACTCGGGAGGAGACCCAGTACTTC.